A single T cell receptor beta chain is shown here with its context. Its matching antigen is unknown. This sample stems from a study of T cells in Graves' hyperthyroidism and ophthalmopathy. Turning to the study itself: Peripheral blood draws took place at initial diagnosis, ahead of any treatment. Overall study results and limits: Most expanded thyroid clonotypes above 0.001 also appeared in blood.

This CDR3 is built from 14 residues. Trimming took off 5 bases at V and 1 base at J, with 11 bases between the two ends. CDR1 and CDR2 from the germline V gene are ENHRY and SYGVKD. Using RNA transcripts as the source, TCR beta CDR3 regions were amplified. The study used the HTBI primer set for a first-round RT-PCR of the TCR CDR3. TCRdb itself ran the multiplex PCR reads through MiXCR, one entry per CDR3 protein. Found here are hundreds of thousands of distinct CDR3 sequences, about 35% of them singletons; the top ten hold around 31%. Sequencing was done on a sample of blood. The J gene is TRBJ1-1, the V gene TRBV10-3; weak D call: TRBD1 (5 bases). The TCR sequence derives from a woman aged 40 to 50 with Graves' hyperthyroidism. The CDR3 here is CAISYDGGNTEAFF. The CDR3 DNA reads as TGTGCCATCAGTTATGATGGGGGGAACACTGAAGCTTTCTTT.